This T cell receptor beta chain originates from a study of beta chain features in type 1 diabetes listed by TCRdb under 2018. Notes on the research overall: Patients and healthy donors did not differ in mean age, gender distribution, total cell number or subset yield. Naive and central memory subsets were obtained from all 28 donors, but regulatory and stem cell-like memory subsets were isolated from only 8 patients and roughly 8 healthy donors. In the study, recently diagnosed type 1 diabetes patients and matched healthy donors were compared on the TCRB repertoires of their sorted circulating CD4+ T cell subsets. A total of about 99,000,000 sorted cells were examined across all samples, and RNA yield correlated strongly with the number of cells per subset. What the work shows at the level of the full study, not this receptor alone: Shorter templates might be favored by PCR, yet because patient and control samples were amplified and corrected together, any such skew would affect both groups equally. A moderate but significant shortening of TCRB CDR3 length was observed in type 1 diabetes patients in all four CD4+ subsets. Naive, central memory and regulatory TCRB repertoires appeared more similar among patients than among healthy donors. Fewer insertions and more nucleotide deletions at VDJ recombination sites were observed in patients with type 1 diabetes, implying thymic rearrangement abnormalities. Only small numbers of individuals were included in the HLA sub-analyses, which left unresolved whether HLA type had any influence on TCRB rearrangement. Because cDNA rather than genomic DNA was sequenced, highly expressing activated cells could have been over-represented, although no difference in activation and CD3 levels was found between groups.

Each donor gave one peripheral blood draw, averaging roughly 120 mL, which was collected into heparinised tubes. Naive, central memory, regulatory and stem cell-like memory CD4+ T cells were sorted on a BD FACSAria II using a panel including CD45RO, CCR7, CD25, CD127, CD95 and CD27. A purity above 98% was achieved for all sorted populations. PBMCs were isolated right away by Lymphoprep density gradient centrifugation and were stained directly, without culture. So that batch effects would be minimized, each experiment stained and sorted samples in pairs, pairing one healthy donor with one patient. The entire isolated RNA was reverse transcribed using the High Capacity cDNA Reverse Transcription Kit, and thus expressed TCRB transcripts were sequenced. Naive, central memory and regulatory T cell samples underwent deep immunoSEQ sequencing, averaging around 4 million total reads per sample. After sorted cells were lysed in RLT buffer, RNA was extracted with DNase-treated RNeasy Micro or Mini kits, with the choice depending on cell number. To prevent cross-contamination, every cell subset was processed on its own, while patient and healthy donor samples were processed together. TCRB sequences were amplified from cDNA with the immunoSEQ multiplex PCR, producing 87-bp fragments spanning the CDR3 region. Amplicons were sequenced on the Illumina HiSeq platform. The study's processing was this. PCR bias was corrected computationally using synthetic template baselines, and reads within Hamming distance 2 were collapsed, with unmergeable singletons discarded. Reads were aligned against IMGT so that V, D and J genes, CDR3 length and insertions or deletions at six rearrangement sites could be assigned. Within each subset, clonotype counts were normalized to the number of sorted cells before true diversity and Gini coefficients were calculated with the tcR R package. The overlap coefficient, calculated on TCRB nucleotide sequences, was used to measure repertoire sharing. As a proxy for the pre-selection repertoire, out-of-frame TCRB sequences from naive cells were analyzed. TCRdb provides this immuneACCESS table in a form limited to in-frame rearrangements. Some clones are lacking; in checked studies, under half of them reflect an unresolved V gene, and why the rest are absent is not known. The V and J calls and clone size were taken over from that table, and D and trimming were inferred from the DNA. The sample contains about 450,000 clones, roughly 11% of them found a single time. The top ten hold 0.035% to 0.05% of the sample.

This clone was counted only a few times. Its specific antigen is unknown. No clone much larger than this one lies a single base away; base qualities are absent. From a lookup of the germline V gene, CDR1 and CDR2 are SGHRS and YFSETQ. The CDR3 covers 14 residues, taking in both the cysteine and the phenylalanine. Just CDR3 DNA is preserved here, 42 bases in frame from base 1. V loses 2 bases, J loses 3 bases, and the germline ends lie 11 bases apart. The chain couples TRBV5-1 to TRBJ2-5, with TRBD2 perhaps the D gene, on 6 matching bases. What was sequenced was naive CD4+ T cells from blood. The cell subset or site label, read with the paper, signifies: true naive CD4+ T cells. This TCR was recovered from a woman aged 18-29 years in good health. The CDR3 region reads CASSFLATKETQYF. The nucleotides are TGCGCCAGCAGCTTTCTAGCGACTAAAGAGACCCAGTACTTC.